This T cell receptor beta chain is drawn from a study of T cell responses to AZD1222 COVID-19 vaccine. Libraries were prepared by immunoSEQ multiplex PCR; TCRdb keeps only in-frame clonotypes and omits some of them. The sample consists of some 84,000 clones, 80% to 90% of them appearing once. This clone was seen just once. Its antigen remains unidentified. This CDR3 contains 15 residues. Germline lookup yields CDR1 SNHLY and CDR2 FYNNEI. Losses at the gene ends were 7 bases for V and 1 base for J; bases not matched to a gene: 6. Study results and caveats: Repertoires were collected only later (after the peak T cell response had occurred).

The sequence was collected from an adult in good health. J is TRBJ2-1 and V is TRBV2; TRBD2 agrees at 8 bases. The sample consisted of peripheral blood, taken on day 0 of AZD1222 vaccination. This chain's CDR3 is CASTPAGASYNEQFF. DNA for the CDR3: TGTGCCAGCACTCCAGCGGGAGCTTCCTACAATGAGCAGTTCTTC.